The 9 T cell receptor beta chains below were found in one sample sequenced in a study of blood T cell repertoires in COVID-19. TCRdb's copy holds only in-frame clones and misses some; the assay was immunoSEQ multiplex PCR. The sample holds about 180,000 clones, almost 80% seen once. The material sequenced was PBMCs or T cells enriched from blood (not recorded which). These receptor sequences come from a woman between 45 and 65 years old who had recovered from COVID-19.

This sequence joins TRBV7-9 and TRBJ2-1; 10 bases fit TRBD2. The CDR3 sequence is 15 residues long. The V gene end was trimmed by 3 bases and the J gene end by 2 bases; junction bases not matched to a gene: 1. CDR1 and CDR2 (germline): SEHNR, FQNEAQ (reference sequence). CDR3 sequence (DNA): TGTGCCAGCAGCTTCCTAGCGGGAGCCTACAATGAGCAGTTCTTC. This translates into CASSFLAGAYNEQFF.

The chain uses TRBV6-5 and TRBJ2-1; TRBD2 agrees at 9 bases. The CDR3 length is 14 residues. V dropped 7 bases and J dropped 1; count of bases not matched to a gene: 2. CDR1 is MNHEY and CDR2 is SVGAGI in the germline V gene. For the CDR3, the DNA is TGTGCCAGCAAGCGGGAGGCTTCCTACAATGAGCAGTTCTTC. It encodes CASKREASYNEQFF.

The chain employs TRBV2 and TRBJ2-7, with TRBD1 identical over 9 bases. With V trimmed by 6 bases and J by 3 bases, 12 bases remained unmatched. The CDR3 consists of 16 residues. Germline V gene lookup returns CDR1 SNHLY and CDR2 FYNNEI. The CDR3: CASSKGQGGWNYEQYF. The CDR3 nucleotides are TGTGCCAGCAGCAAGGGACAGGGTGGTTGGAACTACGAGCAGTACTTC.

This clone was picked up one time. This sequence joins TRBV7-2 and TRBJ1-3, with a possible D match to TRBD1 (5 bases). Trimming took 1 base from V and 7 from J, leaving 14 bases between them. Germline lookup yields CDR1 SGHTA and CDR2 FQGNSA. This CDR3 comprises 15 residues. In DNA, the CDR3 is TGTGCCAGCAGCTTAGACTCAGGGTGGCATAACACCATATATTTT. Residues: CASSLDSGWHNTIYF.

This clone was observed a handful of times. CDR3: CATSRSGQRNTEAFF. Here the CDR3 DNA reads TGTGCCACCAGCAGATCGGGACAGCGGAACACTGAAGCTTTCTTT. The V and J genes are TRBV15 and TRBJ1-1; TRBD1 matches 7 bases. The V and J ends lost 2 bases and 1 base, in that order; junction bases with no gene match: 4. The CDR3 spans 15 residues. CDR1 LNHNV and CDR2 YYDKDF come from the germline V gene (reference sequence). Variable domain in full (rest from reference TRBV15 and TRBJ1-1): DAMVIQNPRYQVTQFGKPVTLSCSQTLNHNVMYWYQQKSSQAPKLLFHYYDKDFNNEADTPDNFQSRRPNTSFCFLDIRSPGLGDTAMYLCATSRSGQRNTEAFFGQGTRLTVV.

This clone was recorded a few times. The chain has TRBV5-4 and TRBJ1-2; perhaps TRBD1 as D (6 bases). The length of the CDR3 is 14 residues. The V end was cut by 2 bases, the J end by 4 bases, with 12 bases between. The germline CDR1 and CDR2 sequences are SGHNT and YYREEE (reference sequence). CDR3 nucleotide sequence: TGTGCCAGCAGCTTTCCAGGGGATCGCTATGGCTACACCTTC. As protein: CASSFPGDRYGYTF.

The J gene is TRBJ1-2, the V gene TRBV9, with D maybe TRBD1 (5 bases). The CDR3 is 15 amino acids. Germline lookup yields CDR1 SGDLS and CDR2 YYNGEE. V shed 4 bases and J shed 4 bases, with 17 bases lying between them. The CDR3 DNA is TGTGCCAGCAGCCCACAGTGGAACCAGGGCTATGGCTACACCTTC. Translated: CASSPQWNQGYGYTF.

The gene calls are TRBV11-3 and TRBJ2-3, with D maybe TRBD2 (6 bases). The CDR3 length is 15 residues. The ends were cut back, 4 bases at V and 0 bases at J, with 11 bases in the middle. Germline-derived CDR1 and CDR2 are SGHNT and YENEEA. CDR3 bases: TGTGCCAGCAGCTCAAGCGGGCCCAGCACAGATACGCAGTATTTT. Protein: CASSSSGPSTDTQYF.

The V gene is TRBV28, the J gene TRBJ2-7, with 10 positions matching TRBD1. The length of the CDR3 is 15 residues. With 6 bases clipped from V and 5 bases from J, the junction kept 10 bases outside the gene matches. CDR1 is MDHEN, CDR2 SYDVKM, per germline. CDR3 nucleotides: TGTGCCAGCAGGCCGTTGGGACAGGGGACGCACGAGCAGTACTTC. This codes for CASRPLGQGTHEQYF.